Below are 26 T cell receptor beta chains sequenced from a single sample in a study of PD-1 blockade in mismatch repair-deficient tumors. TCRdb's table, derived via immunoSEQ multiplex PCR, lists solely in-frame clones and lacks some. Of just under 65,000 clones listed, approximately 89% are singletons. The sequences come from peripheral blood, collected 52 weeks after starting pembrolizumab. Source of these receptors: an adult with mismatch repair-deficient cancer.

The chain employs TRBV4-2 and TRBJ2-1; D not certain. Trimming removed 1 base at V and 7 bases at J, with 5 bases between. The CDR3 runs to 12 residues. CDR1 and CDR2 (germline): LGHNA, YNFKEQ. CDR3: CASSQGGNEQFF. For the CDR3, the DNA is TGTGCCAGCAGCCAAGGGGGAAATGAGCAGTTCTTC.

The rearrangement uses TRBV13 and TRBJ2-2; no clear D gene. The V end was cut by 0 bases, the J end by 6 bases, with 14 bases between. In germline, CDR1 is PRHDT, CDR2 FYEKMQ (reference sequence). The CDR3 is made up of 16 amino acids. The CDR3 loop is CASSLGHTERPGELFF. Here the CDR3 DNA reads TGTGCCAGCAGCTTAGGCCATACAGAGAGGCCCGGGGAGCTGTTTTTT.

The chain employs TRBV5-4 and TRBJ2-5, with D unclear. Trimming removed 1 base at V and 1 base at J, with 20 bases between. Germline loops: CDR1 SGHNT, CDR2 YYREEE (reference sequence). This CDR3 is 18 amino acids long. CDR3 protein: CASSLSRLVATGQETQYF. DNA for the CDR3: TGTGCCAGCAGCTTGTCGCGACTTGTGGCGACGGGCCAAGAGACCCAGTACTTC.

The chain carries TRBV28 and TRBJ2-7, with 8 bases aligning to TRBD1. CDR1 and CDR2 (germline): MDHEN, SYDVKM. J gave up 6 bases and V 3 bases, and 10 bases lay outside the gene matches. The CDR3 is 15 residues long. The CDR3 DNA reads as TGTGCCAGCAGTTTGGGGACAGGTCGGACGGTCGAGCAGTACTTC. It codes for CASSLGTGRTVEQYF.

V and J are TRBV29-1 and TRBJ2-2; weak D call: TRBD2 (6 bases). Germline loops: CDR1 SQVTM, CDR2 ANQGSEA. V lost 4 bases, J lost 6 bases, and 9 bases lay in between. This CDR3 is built from 12 residues. The CDR3 spells CSVVRGSGELFF. The CDR3 region has the DNA TGCAGCGTTGTTCGGGGGTCCGGGGAGCTGTTTTTT.

The chain joins TRBV19 to TRBJ2-7; the match to TRBD1 covers 9 bases. Trimming took 5 bases from V and 4 from J; bases not matched to a gene: 9. The CDR3 totals 15 residues. The germline V gene has CDR1 LNHDA and CDR2 SQIVND (reference sequence). The CDR3 here is CASSFGDRGIYEQYF. For the CDR3, the DNA is TGTGCCAGTAGTTTTGGAGACAGGGGGATTTACGAGCAGTACTTC.

This chain connects TRBV19 to TRBJ2-7; TRBD1 is a possible D gene (6 bases). The CDR3 has 14 amino acids. CDR1 is LNHDA and CDR2 is SQIVND in the germline V gene (reference sequence). The V end lost 5 bases, the J end lost 0 bases, and 11 bases lay between the germline ends. The DNA of the CDR3 is TGTGCCAGTAGTTACAGGGTTGGCTCCTACGAGCAGTACTTC. This sequence encodes CASSYRVGSYEQYF.

This sequence joins TRBV4-1 and TRBJ1-3; D gene uncertain. Germline CDR1 reads MGHRA; CDR2 reads YSYEKL. This CDR3 region has 15 residues. Between the trimmed V and J ends, which lost 0 bases and 0 bases, there was a span of 6 bases. The CDR3 region is CASSQDGSSGNTIYF. CDR3 coding DNA: TGCGCCAGCAGCCAAGACGGCTCCTCTGGAAACACCATATATTTT.

This chain links TRBV5-1 with TRBJ2-5; tentative D call: TRBD2 (5 bases). The DNA matches TRBJ2-7 better at its end, which makes the J call doubtful. Germline V gene sequence: CDR1 SGHRS, CDR2 YFSETQ. The CDR3 totals 12 residues. The CDR3 nucleotides read TGCGCCAGCAGCTTGCGGGGCTACGAGCAGTACTTC. Its protein is CASSLRGYEQYF.

The chain employs TRBV4-1 and TRBJ1-1, with D perhaps matching TRBD1 (6 bases). Germline CDR1 reads MGHRA; CDR2 reads YSYEKL. Deletions cut 0 bases from V and 4 bases from J, with 18 bases between. The CDR3 loop spans 17 amino acids. The CDR3 here is CASSQDTGGGPSTEAFF. DNA of the CDR3: TGCGCCAGCAGCCAAGATACGGGGGGGGGCCCGAGCACTGAAGCTTTCTTT.

The CDR3 region has the DNA TGCAGCGTTGAAGGCACTAGAGAGGCTCGCACAGATACGCAGTATTTT. Amino acid sequence: CSVEGTREARTDTQYF. The gene calls are TRBV29-1 and TRBJ2-3; a possible D gene is TRBD2 (5 bases). Germline loops: CDR1 SQVTM, CDR2 ANQGSEA. This CDR3 is built from 16 residues. The V end lost 1 base, the J end lost 1 base, and 15 bases lay between the germline ends.

This clone was seen a handful of times. Here the CDR3 reads CASSESGRLSYEQYF. CDR3 coding DNA: TGCGCCAGCAGTGAGTCTGGCAGACTCTCCTACGAGCAGTACTTC. This chain links TRBV10-1 with TRBJ2-7; no firm D call. CDR1 is WNHNN, CDR2 SYGVQD, per germline (reference sequence). Between the trimmed V and J ends, which lost 0 bases and 0 bases, there was a span of 9 bases. The CDR3 spans 15 residues.

This chain joins TRBV2 and TRBJ2-5, with D perhaps matching TRBD2 (6 bases). The CDR3 is made up of 15 amino acids. CDR1 is SNHLY and CDR2 is FYNNEI in the germline V gene. Trimming pared 5 bases from V and 3 bases from J, leaving 16 bases between. This CDR3 is CASSTLGTGEETQYF. DNA for the CDR3: TGTGCCAGCAGTACACTGGGTACGGGGGAAGAGACCCAGTACTTC.

The genes are TRBV28 and TRBJ2-5; D gene uncertain. The V and J ends lost 4 bases and 4 bases respectively, with 13 bases between them. Germline CDR1 MDHEN, CDR2 SYDVKM. This CDR3 has 14 residues. The CDR3 DNA sequence: TGTGCCAGCAGTTACCCCACAGCAATAGAGACCCAGTACTTC. Amino acid sequence: CASSYPTAIETQYF.

Regarding this clone: This CDR3 is also generated by other DNA sequences in the sample. The chain joins TRBV7-9 to TRBJ2-7, with TRBD2 matching over 12 bases. The CDR3 totals 17 residues. Germline CDR1 SEHNR, CDR2 FQNEAQ (reference sequence). With V trimmed by 5 bases and J by 4 bases, 12 bases remained unmatched. The CDR3 DNA follows: TGTGCCAGCAGCATCCCGACTAGCGGGAGTTTTGTTTACGAGCAGTACTTC. It codes for CASSIPTSGSFVYEQYF.

The rearrangement uses TRBV10-3 and TRBJ2-1, with 10 bases lining up with TRBD2. The V and J ends lost 6 bases and 2 bases, in that order; junction bases with no gene match: 4. CDR3 length equals 15 residues. Germline V gene lookup returns CDR1 ENHRY and CDR2 SYGVKD. DNA of the CDR3: TGTGCCATCAGGGGAGGACTAGCGGCCTACAATGAGCAGTTCTTC. It codes for CAIRGGLAAYNEQFF.

This rearrangement joins TRBV4-3 to TRBJ2-7, with 11 bases aligning to TRBD1. This CDR3 spans 15 amino acids. The germline V gene encodes CDR1 LGHNA and CDR2 YSLEER. The V and J ends lost 4 bases and 0 bases, in that order; junction bases with no gene match: 2. The CDR3 bases are TGCGCCAGCAGCCCAGGACAGGGGGCCTCCTACGAGCAGTACTTC. Protein sequence: CASSPGQGASYEQYF.

This rearrangement joins TRBV27 to TRBJ2-7; 10 nucleotides align to TRBD2. The V segment lost 6 bases and the J segment 2 bases; nucleotides outside the gene matches: 7. The CDR3 is 15 amino acids. Germline V gives CDR1 MNHEY, CDR2 SMNVEV (reference sequence). The CDR3 bases are TGTGCCAGCAGCGCCGGGGGACTAGCGCCCTACGAGCAGTACTTC. It specifies CASSAGGLAPYEQYF.

CDR3 in DNA: TGTGCCAGTAGTATTGGACAGGCTGGGGAGCTGTTTTTT. As protein: CASSIGQAGELFF. The rearrangement links TRBV19 to TRBJ2-2, with 7 bases lining up with TRBD1. With V trimmed by 3 bases and J by 8 bases, 3 bases remained unmatched. Per germline, CDR1 LNHDA and CDR2 SQIVND (reference sequence). The CDR3 extends over 13 amino acids.

The V gene is TRBV9, the J gene TRBJ1-1; possible D gene TRBD1, 6 bases. Trimming took 4 bases from V and 0 from J, leaving 13 bases between them. Germline V lookup: CDR1 SGDLS, CDR2 YYNGEE. The CDR3 is 15 residues long. CDR3 coding DNA: TGTGCCAGCAGCCCCCGAACAGGGTTGAACACTGAAGCTTTCTTT. This translates into CASSPRTGLNTEAFF. The entire variable domain, with the rest obtained from reference TRBV9 and TRBJ1-1, is as follows: DSGVTQTPKHLITATGQRVTLRCSPRSGDLSVYWYQQSLDQGLQFLIQYYNGEERAKGNILERFSAQQFPDLHSELNLSSLELGDSALYFCASSPRTGLNTEAFFGQGTRLTVV.

The chain carries TRBV6-5 and TRBJ1-2, with D uncertain. V was clipped by 0 bases and J by 5 bases, with 13 bases between them. CDR1 MNHEY and CDR2 SVGAGI come from the germline V gene. This CDR3 is 15 amino acids long. CDR3 amino acids: CASSYSITGGYGYTF. CDR3 sequence (DNA): TGTGCCAGCAGTTACTCGATAACCGGAGGGTATGGCTACACCTTC.

V usage is TRBV4-1 and J usage is TRBJ1-5; D not certain. The CDR3 contains 15 residues. Germline V gene lookup returns CDR1 MGHRA and CDR2 YSYEKL. V was trimmed by 1 base and J by 2 bases, leaving 9 bases between them. The CDR3 sequence is CASSQVAGGNQPQHF. The CDR3 DNA sequence: TGCGCCAGCAGCCAAGTGGCTGGAGGCAATCAGCCCCAGCATTTT.

The chain joins TRBV10-3 to TRBJ2-2, with a tentative D call TRBD1 (5 bases). Between the trimmed V and J ends, which lost 5 bases and 0 bases, there was a span of 10 bases. CDR1 and CDR2 (germline): ENHRY, SYGVKD. The CDR3 loop spans 15 amino acids. The CDR3 coding sequence is TGTGCCATCAGTCAGGACAAATCGAACACCGGGGAGCTGTTTTTT. It translates to CAISQDKSNTGELFF.

The genes are TRBV10-2 and TRBJ2-7; D not resolved. The CDR3 runs 13 residues. From germline, CDR1 is WSHSY and CDR2 SAAADI. Trimming removed 0 bases from V and 4 bases from J, with 7 bases in between. The CDR3 sequence: CASSESAVYEQYF. The CDR3 region has the DNA TGCGCCAGCAGTGAGTCGGCGGTGTACGAGCAGTACTTC.

This chain uses TRBV29-1 with TRBJ2-7, with D unresolved. This CDR3 has 12 residues. Germline V gene sequence: CDR1 SQVTM, CDR2 ANQGSEA. V gave up 5 bases and J gave up 8 bases, with 16 bases separating them. CDR3 region: CSVKLVEGQQYF. The CDR3 bases are TGCAGCGTTAAATTGGTAGAAGGGCAGCAGTACTTC.

The chain links TRBV7-9 to TRBJ2-1; 9 nucleotides agree with TRBD2. The germline gives CDR1 SEHNR, CDR2 FQNEAQ (reference sequence). Germline trimming cut 1 base from V and 4 bases from J; bases unmatched to any gene: 2. The CDR3 runs 15 residues. For the CDR3, the DNA is TGTGCCAGCAGCTTAGTTGGACTAGCGTACAATGAGCAGTTCTTC. Amino acids: CASSLVGLAYNEQFF. The whole variable domain, filled in from reference TRBV7-9 and TRBJ2-1, reads DTGVSQNPRHKITKRGQNVTFRCDPISEHNRLYWYRQTLGQGPEFLTYFQNEAQLEKSRLLSDRFSAERPKGSFSTLEIQRTEQGDSAMYLCASSLVGLAYNEQFFGPGTRLTVL.